This T cell receptor beta chain was sequenced in a study of T cell responses to AZD1222 COVID-19 vaccine. The study's findings and limits: Elevations in Spike-specific TCR breadth and depth followed administration of two AZD1222 doses. Nearly half of the spike-specific TCRs reportedly recognize variant regions that carry no mutations. Females made up more of the donors, who were largely white British, and clonal diversity may have come out too low.

With regard to this clone: Its antigen remains unknown.

The repertoire was sequenced with immunoSEQ multiplex PCR; TCRdb's copy has only in-frame clones and lacks some. The repertoire holds 200,000 to 250,000 clones, with 90% to 95% as singletons. J gave up 2 bases and V 0 bases, and 3 bases lay outside the gene matches. Germline loops: CDR1 SGHTA, CDR2 FQGNSA. The CDR3 sequence is 16 residues long. The clonotype was recovered from an adult in good health. This chain joins TRBV7-2 and TRBJ2-1; TRBD2 matches 8 bases. The starting material was peripheral blood, obtained on day 0 of MenACWY control vaccination. CDR3 nucleotides: TGTGCCAGCAGCTTAGCCGGAGCGGGGGCCTACAATGAGCAGTTCTTC. This sequence encodes CASSLAGAGAYNEQFF.